This T cell receptor beta chain appears in the sequencing data of a study of T cell responses to AZD1222 COVID-19 vaccine. Study results and caveats: Seropositive status at baseline applied to only five or six AZD1222 recipients. Vaccine-associated CD4 TCRs spanned spike, dominant at 160-218 and 743-854. Only after the peak T cell response were repertoires sampled. Close to half of all spike-specific TCRs reportedly target regions of the variants that are unmutated.

The V and J ends lost 5 bases and 2 bases respectively, with 15 bases between them. The length of the CDR3 is 15 residues. The germline V gene has CDR1 SGHAT and CDR2 FQNNGV. Some clones are missing from TCRdb's copy, which holds only in-frame ones; the method was immunoSEQ multiplex PCR. Of around 78,000 clones listed, around four fifths are singletons. As concerns this clone: The antigen is not known.

This sample comprised peripheral blood, obtained on day 0 of AZD1222 vaccination. The sequence came from an adult in good health. J is TRBJ1-1 and V is TRBV11-2; no definite D call. The CDR3 nucleotides are TGTGCCAGCAGCAGACTCACGGGGAGCAACACTGAAGCTTTCTTT. Translated: CASSRLTGSNTEAFF.